This T cell receptor (beta chain) was recovered during a study of a mutant IDH1 vaccine in newly diagnosed glioma. Study overall: Eight vaccinations reached patients in weeks 1, 3, 5, 7, 11, 15, 19 and 23. Vaccination began 4-6 weeks post radiotherapy alone, or with temozolomide cycles.

General observations from the study: Changes in top peripheral clonotypes did not appear linked to pseudoprogression.

As to time point: week 23, last vaccination. With topical imiquimod, each dose of the vaccine consisted of 300 ug of mutant IDH1 20-mer peptide. The donors' diagnosis was new WHO grade 3 or 4 astrocytoma that was IDH1-mutant and ATRX-lost. Clones were sequenced by immunoSEQ multiplex PCR, and TCRdb holds only the in-frame ones, with some missing. The sample holds some 31,000 clones; more than 70% are singletons and the top ten take approximately 8.4%. Trimming removed 2 bases from V and 1 base from J, with 18 bases in between. Germline V gene data show CDR1 as LNHDA and CDR2 as SQIVND (reference sequence). The CDR3 has 17 residues. This clone was counted once. Its antigen is unknown.

The TCR comes from a woman under 30 with glioma. Sample: PBMCs, taken from a glioma patient whose treatment included an IDH1 peptide vaccine. This chain joins TRBV19 and TRBJ2-7; unclear D gene. The CDR3 loop is CASSITPAAKHSYEQYF. CDR3 coding DNA: TGTGCCAGTAGTATAACACCCGCAGCGAAGCATTCCTACGAGCAGTACTTC.